The rows below give T cell receptor beta chains drawn from one sample of a study of T cells after posttransplantation cyclophosphamide. Clones were sequenced by immunoSEQ multiplex PCR, and TCRdb holds only the in-frame ones, with some missing. The repertoire consists of about 30,000 clones, none detected only once. The source material was PBMCs. Receptors were obtained from a woman aged 30 to 39 in good health and a related stem cell transplant donor. Both conserved end residues are part of each CDR3. A D gene is named only where the DNA matches it firmly. Clone size is shown for a subset of rows, as once, few, many or a class of expanded clone.

J | V | size | D | CDR3 | DNA
TRBJ2-3 | TRBV9 | many | . | CASSPRDFGLRYF | TGTGCCAGCAGCCCCCGGGACTTTGGTCTACGGTATTTT
TRBJ1-1 | TRBV19 | many | . | CASSMMGAVNTEAFF | TGTGCCAGTAGTATGATGGGGGCTGTGAACACTGAAGCTTTCTTT
TRBJ1-4 | TRBV11-1 | many | TRBD1 | CASSFRQGTNEKLFF | TGTGCCAGCAGCTTCCGACAGGGCACTAATGAAAAACTGTTTTTT
TRBJ2-1 | TRBV5-8 | many | . | CASSLPFPGNEQFF | TGTGCCAGCAGCTTGCCCTTCCCGGGCAATGAGCAGTTCTTC
TRBJ1-4 | TRBV4-3 | many | . | CASSPGQGYEKLFF | TGCGCCAGCAGCCCCGGTCAGGGGTACGAAAAACTGTTTTTT
TRBJ2-7 | TRBV5-5 | . | . | CASSLKQTYEQYF | TGTGCCAGCAGCTTGAAACAGACCTACGAGCAGTACTTC
TRBJ1-2 | TRBV7-9 | . | TRBD1 | CASSWTGGNGYTF | TGTGCCAGCAGCTGGACAGGGGGAAATGGCTACACCTTC
TRBJ2-7 | TRBV11-2 | many | . | CASSFGQGPYEQYF | TGTGCCAGCAGCTTCGGGCAGGGTCCCTACGAGCAGTACTTC
TRBJ1-1 | TRBV6-5 | . | TRBD1 | CASSSTDRVSTEAFF | TGTGCCAGCAGTTCCACGGACAGGGTCAGCACTGAAGCTTTCTTT
TRBJ1-5 | TRBV6-1 | many | . | CASSQGWGNQPQHF | TGTGCCAGCAGCCAGGGGTGGGGCAATCAGCCCCAGCATTTT
TRBJ1-5 | TRBV12-3/TRBV12-4 | few | . | CASSFSTGNQPQHF | TGTGCCAGCAGTTTTTCGACGGGGAATCAGCCCCAGCATTTT
TRBJ1-6 | TRBV18 | many | . | CASSRSDQGSPLHF | TGTGCCAGCTCACGGTCGGACCAGGGTTCACCCCTCCACTTT
TRBJ2-1 | TRBV12-3/TRBV12-4 | many | TRBD2 | CASSKGLDTSSYNEQFF | TGTGCCAGCAGTAAAGGACTAGATACTTCCTCCTACAATGAGCAGTTCTTC
TRBJ1-1 | TRBV12-3/TRBV12-4 | many | . | CASSILKNTEAFF | TGTGCCAGCAGTATCCTTAAGAACACTGAAGCTTTCTTT
TRBJ2-7 | TRBV29-1 | . | . | CSVAAGYEQYF | TGCAGCGTTGCCGCGGGGTACGAGCAGTACTTC
TRBJ1-1 | TRBV7-6 | . | . | CASSLGTENTEAFF | TGTGCCAGCAGCTTAGGTACAGAGAACACTGAAGCTTTCTTT
TRBJ2-1 | TRBV5-4 | many | . | CASSLGQYNEQFF | TGTGCCAGCAGCTTGGGACAGTACAATGAGCAGTTCTTC
TRBJ1-3 | TRBV12-3/TRBV12-4 | many | . | CASSSSGRGNTIYF | TGTGCCAGCAGTTCCTCAGGGCGCGGAAACACCATATATTTT
TRBJ1-3 | TRBV5-5 | many | . | CASSSRQAAHSGNPIYF | TGTGCCAGCAGCTCTAGACAGGCAGCACACTCTGGAAACCCCATATATTTT
TRBJ2-3 | TRBV11-2 | many | TRBD2 | CASSQQIGTSGGDTQYF | TGTGCCAGCAGCCAACAAATCGGGACTAGCGGGGGGGATACGCAGTATTTT
TRBJ2-1 | TRBV11-3 | many | . | CASSDGYNEQFF | TGTGCCAGCAGCGACGGGTACAATGAGCAGTTCTTC
TRBJ1-2 | TRBV6-6 | many | TRBD1 | CASSPPQGAGGYTF | TGTGCCAGCAGTCCCCCGCAGGGGGCGGGGGGCTACACCTTC
TRBJ2-2 | TRBV12-3/TRBV12-4 | many | . | CASSFGATNTGELFF | TGTGCCAGCAGTTTTGGGGCGACGAACACCGGGGAGCTGTTTTTT
TRBJ1-2 | TRBV5-6 | many | . | CASLASLRGTNYGYTF | TGTGCCAGCCTGGCCTCCTTAAGGGGAACAAACTATGGCTACACCTTC
TRBJ1-1 | TRBV5-4 | . | . | CASTPQAGIAEAFF | TGTGCCAGCACCCCACAGGCTGGGATAGCTGAAGCTTTCTTT
TRBJ2-7 | TRBV11-2 | many | . | CASSLGVGPTYEQYF | TGTGCCAGCAGCTTAGGTGTGGGGCCCACCTACGAGCAGTACTTC
TRBJ2-1 | TRBV7-2 | many | . | CASSRRGGGEQFF | TGTGCCAGCAGCCGTCGGGGTGGTGGTGAGCAGTTCTTC
TRBJ2-2 | TRBV5-4 | many | TRBD2 | CASSGGLAVSTGELFF | TGTGCCAGCAGCGGCGGACTAGCGGTGTCCACCGGGGAGCTGTTTTTT
TRBJ2-3 | TRBV29-1 | . | . | CSVESGTDTQYF | TGCAGCGTTGAATCCGGCACAGATACGCAGTATTTT
TRBJ2-7 | TRBV7-2 | . | . | CASSLAGGPDEQYF | TGTGCCAGCAGCTTAGCGGGGGGGCCCGACGAGCAGTACTTC
TRBJ2-2 | TRBV19 | . | . | CASSIGAGNTGELFF | TGTGCCAGTAGTATCGGAGCGGGGAACACCGGGGAGCTGTTTTTT
TRBJ1-2 | TRBV6-2/TRBV6-3 | many | . | CASRRGSLSGYTF | TGTGCCAGCAGAAGGGGGTCCCTCAGCGGCTACACCTTC
TRBJ2-3 | TRBV5-1 | . | . | CASTFLDTSTDTQYF | TGCGCCAGCACCTTTCTCGACACTAGCACAGATACGCAGTATTTT
TRBJ1-1 | TRBV7-2 | many | . | CASSLVSGETEAFF | TGTGCCAGCAGCTTAGTTTCAGGGGAAACTGAAGCTTTCTTT
TRBJ1-4 | TRBV29-1 | many | . | CSVGMGAPNEKLFF | TGCAGCGTTGGGATGGGGGCGCCGAATGAAAAACTGTTTTTT
TRBJ1-2 | TRBV6-2/TRBV6-3 | many | TRBD1 | CASRQGAHLAGYTF | TGTGCCAGCAGACAGGGGGCCCACCTTGCTGGCTACACCTTC
TRBJ1-2 | TRBV27 | many | TRBD1 | CASSLGQGIYGYTF | TGTGCCAGCAGTTTGGGACAGGGGATCTATGGCTACACCTTC
TRBJ2-2 | TRBV7-3 | . | . | CASSSRRGSGELFF | TGTGCCAGCAGCTCCAGACGAGGGTCCGGGGAGCTGTTTTTT
TRBJ2-3 | TRBV7-2 | many | TRBD2 | CASSLEGLAGYTQYF | TGTGCCAGCAGCTTAGAGGGGCTAGCGGGCTATACGCAGTATTTT
TRBJ2-1 | TRBV5-1 | many | TRBD2 | CASSLVGTSGFNEQFF | TGCGCCAGCAGCTTGGTAGGGACTAGCGGGTTTAATGAGCAGTTCTTC
TRBJ2-7 | TRBV7-2 | many | . | CASSLGLSSYEQYF | TGTGCCAGCAGCTTAGGGCTTTCTTCCTACGAGCAGTACTTC
TRBJ2-7 | TRBV18 | many | TRBD1 | CASSPTGQGYEQYF | TGTGCCAGCTCACCAACGGGACAGGGGTACGAGCAGTACTTC
TRBJ2-2 | TRBV11-2 | . | TRBD2 | CASSLAGTSGTGELFF | TGTGCCAGCAGCTTAGCCGGGACTAGCGGGACCGGGGAGCTGTTTTTT
TRBJ1-2 | TRBV19 | . | . | CASRSGVGYYGYTF | TGTGCCAGTAGGTCCGGGGTGGGGTACTATGGCTACACCTTC
TRBJ1-1 | TRBV7-9 | many | . | CASSKTANAFF | TGTGCCAGCAGCAAGACAGCAAATGCTTTCTTT
TRBJ1-1 | TRBV6-1 | few | TRBD1 | CASRTGINTEAFF | TGTGCCAGCAGGACAGGGATTAACACTGAAGCTTTCTTT